This T cell receptor beta chain was sequenced for a study of spatial heterogeneity in lung cancer (dated by TCRdb to the late 2010s). For the wider study: Beta-chain transcripts were consistently detected in greater numbers than alpha-chain transcripts, which likely reflected higher beta-chain transcript abundance. In tumor regions, TCR transcript counts showed a strong correlation with a T cell transcriptional module score from matched bulk RNA-seq. In the raw uncorrected reads, each unique combination of TCR and UMI appeared more than ten times on average. The study quantitatively compared TCR alpha and beta repertoires across multiple tumor regions, matched nontumor lung and blood in non-small cell lung cancer. The study linked features of the TCR repertoire to counts of nonsynonymous mutations, which were determined by whole-exome sequencing of tumor tissue. Both alpha and beta chains were TCR-sequenced in 200 to 250 tumor regions, under 70 matched nontumor lung samples and some 56 PBMC samples obtained at surgery.

Library prep was done by 5' RACE. TCRdb names NextSeq 500 as the instrument used. In the TCR library protocol, a unique molecular identifier was attached to each TCR cDNA molecule so that PCR and sequencing errors could be corrected. In the paper's pipeline: Decombinator tools were used for TCR identification, UMI-based error correction and CDR3 extraction. Expanded TCRs were defined as those above a frequency of 2 per 1,000, corresponding to the top 1% of the tumor frequency distribution. Expanded tumor TCRs were classed as regional if statistically deemed absent (corrected P<0.05) from at least one tumor region, otherwise ubiquitous. Renyi diversity was calculated using the R vegan package after each repertoire was subsampled 100 times to 5,000 TCRs. To build CDR3 similarity networks, amino acid triplet string-kernel similarity was used, and CDR3s were connected when their pairwise similarity was above 0.82. The raw public reads went through TCRdb reprocessing: fastp at Q25, MiXCR clone calling, in-frame beta chains kept. Each record represents a unique CDR3 protein, reported with the most common genes and DNA among its rows. The V and J calls were not made by the authors but by TCRdb's processing. The sample records over a thousand distinct CDR3 sequences, 26% of which are singletons. The leading ten clones occupy around 20% of the sample.

Overall study outcomes, separate from this receptor: TCR-seq was estimated to cover only approximately 7% of tumor T cells for alpha chains and 13% for beta chains. Confirming at a functional level the hypothesis that regional TCRs recognize regional mutations was considered to require additional single-cell paired TCR alpha and beta sequencing. Counts of ubiquitous and regional expanded TCRs correlated with counts of ubiquitous and regional nonsynonymous mutations, respectively. The tumor nonsynonymous mutation count correlated with the number of expanded alpha and beta TCRs within the tumor.

The time point label on this specimen signifies: sample taken at primary tumor resection. Samples were obtained from about 75 patients with early-stage, untreated non-small cell lung cancer from the lung TRACERx cohort. Without any cell sorting, TCR sequencing was performed on whole RNA extracted either from tumor and nontumor lung tissue or from cryopreserved PBMC samples. Patients were selected for TCR sequencing only if sufficient RNA was available from at least two tumor regions. Before selection, tumor and adjacent nontumor lung specimens were reviewed by a lung pathologist. In the germline V gene, CDR1 corresponds to WSHSY and CDR2 to SAAADI. The CDR3 holds 16 amino acids from the cysteine to the phenylalanine. Of the read, only the CDR3 DNA is kept; its 48 bases are in frame from base 1. V and J are truncated by 3 bases and 0 bases respectively, leaving an intervening sequence of 15 bases.

This clonotype is deemed medium-sized (0.01 to 0.1%). What antigen it recognizes has not been identified. Nothing much larger sits one base from this clone, and base qualities are not available. The chain couples TRBV10-2 to TRBJ2-7, with TRBD1 as a weak D call on 6 bases. The sequencing here drew on lung tumor tissue, taken at surgery. This clonotype was sampled from a male donor with early-stage non-small cell lung cancer. The encoded CDR3 is CASSDLTGRSSYEQYF. The nucleotide sequence reads as follows: TGCGCCAGCAGTGACCTGACAGGCCGGAGCTCCTACGAGCAGTACTTC.